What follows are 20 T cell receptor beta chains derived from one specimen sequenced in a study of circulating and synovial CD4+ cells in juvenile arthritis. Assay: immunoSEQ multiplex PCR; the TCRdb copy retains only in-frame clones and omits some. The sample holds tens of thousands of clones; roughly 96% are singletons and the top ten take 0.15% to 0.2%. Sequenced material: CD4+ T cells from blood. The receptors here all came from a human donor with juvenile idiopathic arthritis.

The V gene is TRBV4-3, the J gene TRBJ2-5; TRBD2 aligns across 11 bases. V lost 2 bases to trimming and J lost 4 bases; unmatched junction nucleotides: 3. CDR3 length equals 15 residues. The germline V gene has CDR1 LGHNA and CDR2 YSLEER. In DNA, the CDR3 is TGCGCCAGCAGCCAAATAGCGGGGGGGCCAGAGACCCAGTACTTC. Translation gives CASSQIAGGPETQYF.

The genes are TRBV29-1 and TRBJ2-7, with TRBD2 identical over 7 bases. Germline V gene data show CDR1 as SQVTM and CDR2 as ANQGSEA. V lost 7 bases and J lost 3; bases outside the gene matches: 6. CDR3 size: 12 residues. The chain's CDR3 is CSAGGIYYEQYF. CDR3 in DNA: TGCAGCGCCGGGGGGATTTACTACGAGCAGTACTTC.

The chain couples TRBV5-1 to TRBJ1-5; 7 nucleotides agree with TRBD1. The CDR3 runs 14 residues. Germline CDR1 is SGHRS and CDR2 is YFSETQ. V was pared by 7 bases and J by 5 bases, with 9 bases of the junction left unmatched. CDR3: CASPTGRNYQPQHF. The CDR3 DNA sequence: TGCGCCAGCCCGACAGGGCGAAACTATCAGCCCCAGCATTTT.

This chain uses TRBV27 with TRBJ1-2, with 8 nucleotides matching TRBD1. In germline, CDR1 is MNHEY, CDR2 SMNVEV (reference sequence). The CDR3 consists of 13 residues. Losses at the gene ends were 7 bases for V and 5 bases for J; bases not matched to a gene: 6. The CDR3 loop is CASTPDRAYGYTF. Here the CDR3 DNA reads TGTGCCAGCACCCCGGACAGGGCGTATGGCTACACCTTC.

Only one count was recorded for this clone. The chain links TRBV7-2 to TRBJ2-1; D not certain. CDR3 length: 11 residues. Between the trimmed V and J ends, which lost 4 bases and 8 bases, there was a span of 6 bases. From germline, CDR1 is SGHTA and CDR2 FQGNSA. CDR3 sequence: CASSSFDEQFF. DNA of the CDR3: TGTGCCAGCAGCTCCTTCGATGAGCAGTTCTTC.

For the CDR3, the DNA is TGCGCCAGCAGCTTGTCGGTTGCGAACACTGAAGCTTTCTTT. It yields the protein CASSLSVANTEAFF. The chain uses TRBV5-1 and TRBJ1-1; D unresolved. CDR1 is SGHRS and CDR2 is YFSETQ in the germline V gene. V lost 1 base and J 1 base, leaving 8 bases between the germline ends. CDR3 length: 14 amino acids.

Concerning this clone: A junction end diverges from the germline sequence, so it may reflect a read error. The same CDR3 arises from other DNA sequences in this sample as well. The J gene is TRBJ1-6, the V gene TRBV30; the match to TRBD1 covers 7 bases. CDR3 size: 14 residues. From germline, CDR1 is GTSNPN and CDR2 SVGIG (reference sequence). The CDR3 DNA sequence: TGTGCCTGGACAGGGGGATGGGATAATTCCCCCCTCCACTTT. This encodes CAWTGGWDNSPLHF.

DNA for the CDR3: TGTGCCAGCAGAAAAGTGACAGGGAGCACAGATACGCAGTATTTT. It specifies CASRKVTGSTDTQYF. This chain uses TRBV11-2 with TRBJ2-3; 7 bases are a match to TRBD1. V was clipped by 6 bases and J by 0 bases; unmatched bases: 6. CDR3 length equals 15 residues. CDR1 and CDR2 (germline): SGHAT, FQNNGV.

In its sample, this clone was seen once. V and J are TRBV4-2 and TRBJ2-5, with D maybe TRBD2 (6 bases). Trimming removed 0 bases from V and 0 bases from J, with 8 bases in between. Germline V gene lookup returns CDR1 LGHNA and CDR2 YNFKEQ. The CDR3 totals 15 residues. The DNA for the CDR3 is TGTGCCAGCAGCCAAGACCGGGACTACCAAGAGACCCAGTACTTC. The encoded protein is CASSQDRDYQETQYF.

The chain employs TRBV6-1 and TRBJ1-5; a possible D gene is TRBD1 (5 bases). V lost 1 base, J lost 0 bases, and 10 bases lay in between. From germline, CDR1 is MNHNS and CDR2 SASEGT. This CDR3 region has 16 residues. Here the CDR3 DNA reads TGTGCCAGCAGTGAAGACAGGAGCCCTAGCAATCAGCCCCAGCATTTT. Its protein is CASSEDRSPSNQPQHF.

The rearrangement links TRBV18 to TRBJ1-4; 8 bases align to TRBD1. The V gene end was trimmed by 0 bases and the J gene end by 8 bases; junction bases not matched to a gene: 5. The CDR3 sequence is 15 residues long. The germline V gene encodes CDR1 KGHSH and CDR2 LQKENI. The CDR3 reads CASSPPGQDFEKLFF. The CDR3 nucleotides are TGTGCCAGCTCACCACCGGGACAGGACTTCGAAAAACTGTTTTTT. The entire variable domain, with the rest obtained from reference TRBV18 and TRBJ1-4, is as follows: NAGVMQNPRHLVRRRGQEARLRCSPMKGHSHVYWYRQLPEEGLKFMVYLQKENIIDESGMPKERFSAEFPKEGPSILRIQQVVRGDSAAYFCASSPPGQDFEKLFFGSGTQLSVL.

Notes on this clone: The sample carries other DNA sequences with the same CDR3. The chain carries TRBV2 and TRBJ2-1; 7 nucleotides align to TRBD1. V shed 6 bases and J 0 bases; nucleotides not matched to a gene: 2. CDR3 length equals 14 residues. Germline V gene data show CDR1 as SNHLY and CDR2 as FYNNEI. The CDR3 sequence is CASRTGSSYNEQFF. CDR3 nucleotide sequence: TGTGCCAGCAGGACAGGGAGCTCCTACAATGAGCAGTTCTTC.

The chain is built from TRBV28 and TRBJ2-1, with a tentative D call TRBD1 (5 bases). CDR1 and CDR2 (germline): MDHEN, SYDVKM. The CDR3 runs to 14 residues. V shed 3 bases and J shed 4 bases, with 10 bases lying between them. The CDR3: CASSFSTGYNEQFF. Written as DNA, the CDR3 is TGTGCCAGCAGTTTTTCAACAGGTTACAATGAGCAGTTCTTC.

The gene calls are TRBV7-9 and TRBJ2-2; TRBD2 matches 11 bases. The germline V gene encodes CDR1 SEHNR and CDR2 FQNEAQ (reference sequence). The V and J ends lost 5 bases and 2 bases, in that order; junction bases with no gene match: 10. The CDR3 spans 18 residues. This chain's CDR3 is CASSALSSGGTNTGELFF. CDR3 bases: TGTGCCAGCAGCGCACTATCTAGCGGGGGGACAAACACCGGGGAGCTGTTTTTT.

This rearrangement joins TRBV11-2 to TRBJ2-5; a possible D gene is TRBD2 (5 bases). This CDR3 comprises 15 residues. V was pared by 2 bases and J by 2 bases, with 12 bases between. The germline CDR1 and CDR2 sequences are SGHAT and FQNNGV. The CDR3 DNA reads TGTGCCAGCAGCTTAAGCGGACGGGATCAAGAGACCCAGTACTTC. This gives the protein CASSLSGRDQETQYF.

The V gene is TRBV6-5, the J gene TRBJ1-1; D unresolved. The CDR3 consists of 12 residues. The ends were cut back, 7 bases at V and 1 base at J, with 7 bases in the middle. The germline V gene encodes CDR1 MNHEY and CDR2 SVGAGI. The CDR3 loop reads CASTRGNTEAFF. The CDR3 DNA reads TGTGCCAGCACTCGAGGGAACACTGAAGCTTTCTTT.

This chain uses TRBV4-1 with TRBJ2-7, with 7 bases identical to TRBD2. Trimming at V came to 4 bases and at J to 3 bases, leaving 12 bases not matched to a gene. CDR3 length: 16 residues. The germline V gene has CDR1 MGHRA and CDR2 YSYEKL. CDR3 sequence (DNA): TGCGCCAGCAGCCCTCAGGTCCCTAGCGGATACTACGAGCAGTACTTC. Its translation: CASSPQVPSGYYEQYF.

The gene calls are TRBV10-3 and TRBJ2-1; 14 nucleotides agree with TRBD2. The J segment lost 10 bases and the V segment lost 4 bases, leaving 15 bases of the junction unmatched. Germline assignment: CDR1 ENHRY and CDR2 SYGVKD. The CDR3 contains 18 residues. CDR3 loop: CAISGTSGGYLSAIEQFF. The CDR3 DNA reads TGTGCCATCAGTGGGACTAGCGGGGGGTATCTATCAGCCATAGAGCAGTTCTTC.

CDR3 in amino acids: CASSYGRANTGELFF. CDR3 sequence (DNA): TGTGCCAGCAGTTACGGCAGGGCGAACACCGGGGAGCTGTTTTTT. The chain joins TRBV6-7 to TRBJ2-2, with a tentative D call TRBD1 (5 bases). TRBV6-7 is an ORF for which the function is uncertain. V lost 2 bases and J lost 0, with 7 bases in between. CDR3 size: 15 residues.

CDR3 in amino acids: CASSPGGPDSYEQYF. The CDR3, as DNA: TGTGCCAGCAGCCCAGGGGGCCCCGACTCCTACGAGCAGTACTTC. V gene TRBV6-5 combines with J gene TRBJ2-7; 8 nucleotides agree with TRBD1. Germline loops: CDR1 MNHEY, CDR2 SVGAGI. After removal of 6 bases from V and 0 bases from J, the junction contained 7 bases not matched to a gene. This CDR3 region has 15 residues.